The T cell receptor (beta chain) described here comes from a study of PD-1 blockade in classical Hodgkin lymphoma. Study conclusions and caveats: Undefined causes, possibly disease activity or prior therapy, underlie the repertoire differences.

This clone appeared once. Antigen: not known. Time point given: cycle 4 day 1 (C4D1), after 6 weeks of nivolumab. Every patient relapsed after autologous stem cell transplantation, and brentuximab vedotin exposure varied. The CDR3 totals 16 residues. Germline lookup yields CDR1 SGHRS and CDR2 YFSETQ. J gave up 5 bases and V 4 bases, and 6 bases lay outside the gene matches. Measured with immunoSEQ multiplex PCR; TCRdb has only the in-frame clones, and not every one. Of around 50,000 clones listed, about 75% are singletons. The clonotype originates from a human donor with classical Hodgkin lymphoma. This chain links TRBV5-1 with TRBJ2-4, with 13 bases fitting TRBD2. The sample was peripheral blood mononuclear cells (PBMCs), taken before the fourth cycle of nivolumab. CDR3 in amino acids: CASSPTSGRAQNIQYF. For the CDR3, the DNA is TGCGCCAGCAGCCCCACTAGCGGGAGGGCCCAAAACATTCAGTACTTC.